This TCR beta chain was sequenced during a study of patients and donors after allogeneic stem cell transplantation. Each CDR3 protein is one row after TCRdb ran MiXCR on the RT-PCR reads. The sample has roughly 880,000 distinct CDR3 sequences, about a sixth seen once. There are a few counts of this clonotype. V was trimmed by 0 bases and J by 4 bases, leaving 11 bases between them. The CDR3 is 15 amino acids. CDR1 SGHRS and CDR2 YFSETQ come from the germline V gene. This sequence was found in a human donor who was either an allogeneic HSCT recipient or a stem cell or donor lymphocyte infusion donor (not recorded which). It is not recorded whose cells these are; they may come from a transplant donor. Sequencing was done on a sample of blood, either unsorted or a sorted T cell fraction (not recorded which). The J gene is TRBJ1-5, the V gene TRBV5-1; tentative D call: TRBD1 (5 bases). CDR3 DNA sequence: TGCGCCAGCAGCTTGGAGGGGTCTCGAAATCAGCCCCAGCATTTT. Its protein is CASSLEGSRNQPQHF.